These 8 T cell receptor beta chains were sequenced from one sample in a study of blood T cell repertoires in COVID-19. Libraries were prepared by immunoSEQ multiplex PCR; TCRdb keeps only in-frame clonotypes and omits some of them. The table records about 320,000 clones, 90% to 95% of them present only once. What was sequenced was PBMCs or T cells enriched from blood (not recorded which). The receptors originated from a woman aged 25 to 45 who had been exposed to COVID-19.

CDR3 amino acids: CASNQLAGTNTEAFF. The CDR3 nucleotides read TGCGCCAGCAACCAACTAGCCGGGACGAACACTGAAGCTTTCTTT. The chain is built from TRBV5-1 and TRBJ1-1, with a weak D call TRBD1 (5 bases). Looked up from germline, CDR1 is SGHRS and CDR2 is YFSETQ. V gave up 6 bases and J gave up 1 base, with 16 bases separating them. This CDR3 is built from 15 residues.

The sample holds one count of this clone. This rearrangement joins TRBV18 to TRBJ2-7, with D possibly matching TRBD1 (6 bases). Germline V CDR1 and CDR2: KGHSH, LQKENI. There are 16 residues in the CDR3. Trimming cost V 1 base and J 0 bases, with 13 bases left between them. The CDR3 here is CASSPRSGQSSYEQYF. The CDR3 DNA follows: TGTGCCAGCTCACCACGTTCCGGACAGTCCTCCTACGAGCAGTACTTC.

The chain uses TRBV19 and TRBJ1-6; possibly TRBD1 for D (5 bases). This CDR3 comprises 13 residues. Germline CDR1 reads LNHDA; CDR2 reads SQIVND (reference sequence). Trimming took off 3 bases at V and 10 bases at J, with 10 bases between the two ends. The CDR3: CASSIKGKSPLHF. DNA of the CDR3: TGTGCCAGTAGTATTAAGGGGAAATCACCCCTCCACTTT.

A single count supports this clone. This chain joins TRBV5-6 and TRBJ2-7, with TRBD1 matching 7 bases. With V trimmed by 0 bases and J by 3 bases, 3 bases remained unmatched. Germline assignment: CDR1 SGHDT and CDR2 YYEEEE. This CDR3 is built from 14 residues. This chain's CDR3 is CASSLATGRYEQYF. DNA for the CDR3: TGTGCCAGCAGCTTGGCGACAGGGCGCTACGAGCAGTACTTC. The full variable domain, its missing parts supplied by reference TRBV5-6 and TRBJ2-7, is DAGVTQSPTHLIKTRGQQVTLRCSPKSGHDTVSWYQQALGQGPQFIFQYYEEEERQRGNFPDRFSGHQFPNYSSELNVNALLLGDSALYLCASSLATGRYEQYFGPGTRLTVT.

DNA of the CDR3: TGTGCCAGCAGCTTTGGGCCTGGAAACACCATATATTTT. It encodes CASSFGPGNTIYF. The chain has TRBV5-8 and TRBJ1-3; D remains unclear. The germline V gene encodes CDR1 SGHTS and CDR2 YDEGEE. This CDR3 is built from 13 residues. V was pared by 2 bases and J by 2 bases, with 5 bases between.

This clone is a singleton in its sample. The rearrangement links TRBV20-1 to TRBJ2-3, with TRBD2 matching over 11 bases. The CDR3 is 15 residues long. CDR1 is DFQATT and CDR2 is SNEGSKA in the germline V gene (reference sequence). The ends lost 3 bases at V and 2 bases at J; junction bases unmatched: 4. The CDR3 loop reads CSASPSGGTTDTQYF. In DNA form, the CDR3 reads TGCAGTGCTAGTCCTAGCGGGGGGACCACAGATACGCAGTATTTT.

The V gene is TRBV11-3, the J gene TRBJ1-6, with D maybe TRBD1 (5 bases). Trimming cost V 1 base and J 7 bases, with 8 bases left between them. Germline V gives CDR1 SGHNT, CDR2 YENEEA. This CDR3 is built from 14 residues. The CDR3 nucleotides are TGTGCCAGCAGCTTAGCAGGGTTGAATTCACCCCTCCACTTT. Residues: CASSLAGLNSPLHF.

This CDR3 is CASSLGLAGREQYF. The CDR3 region has the DNA TGCGCCAGCAGCTTGGGACTAGCGGGGCGGGAGCAGTACTTC. V and J are TRBV5-1 and TRBJ2-7, with TRBD2 matching over 11 bases. J gave up 7 bases and V 0 bases, and 3 bases lay outside the gene matches. From germline, CDR1 is SGHRS and CDR2 YFSETQ. The CDR3 consists of 14 residues. The full variable domain, in which reference TRBV5-1 and TRBJ2-7 provide the parts outside the CDR3, is KAGVTQTPRYLIKTRGQQVTLSCSPISGHRSVSWYQQTPGQGLQFLFEYFSETQRNKGNFPGRFSGRQFSNSRSEMNVSTLELGDSALYLCASSLGLAGREQYFGPGTRLTVT.